This T cell receptor beta chain was identified in a study of CD8+CD57+ T cells in acquired aplastic anemia. Study context: On average, sorted CD4+ and CD8+ cells gave approximately 3 ug of DNA. Study outcomes and limitations: Patients did not significantly differ from controls in CD8+ Simpson's diversity. Patients and controls turned out to have roughly 29 CD8+ CDR3 sequences in common.

The CDR3 runs 15 residues. The germline V gene encodes CDR1 SGHTA and CDR2 FQGNSA. J lost 5 bases, V lost 5 bases, and 6 bases had no gene match. In patients chosen for sequencing, flow cytometry had shown CD8+CD57+ cell expansion. Sampling of blood occurred while the patients had still received no therapy. Note on this clonotype: No antigen is known for it.

Researchers used genomic DNA as the template to profile TCR beta VDJ and CDR3. One entry per CDR3 protein, called by TCRdb with MiXCR from the reads. The sample includes roughly 200,000 distinct CDR3 sequences, less than 75% of them seen just once. The rearrangement joins TRBV7-2 to TRBJ2-5; 12 bases are shared with TRBD2. This receptor was identified in a human donor with aplastic anemia. The sequencing sample was made of sorted CD4+, CD8+, or CD8+CD57+ T cells (not recorded which) from PBMCs. CDR3 loop: CASSPTSGGGETQYF. CDR3 bases: TGTGCCAGCAGCCCGACTAGCGGGGGCGGTGAGACCCAGTACTTC.